Listed below are T cell receptor beta chains from one sample, sequenced in a study of shared T cell receptors in the human thymus. Measured with immunoSEQ multiplex PCR; TCRdb has only the in-frame clones, and not every one. The sample consists of over 350,000 clones, over 90% of them appearing once. The sample taken for sequencing was thymocytes. The receptors originated from a human donor. Both conserved end residues are part of each CDR3. D genes are given only for firm matches. Clone size, where shown, is once, few, many, or a class for clones that have expanded.

clone size | J gene | D gene | V gene | CDR3 protein | CDR3 DNA
. | TRBJ1-3 | . | TRBV2 | CASSVNYVNGNTIYF | TGTGCCAGCAGTGTAAACTATGTAAACGGAAACACCATATATTTT
. | TRBJ2-7 | . | TRBV27 | CASSALGEQYF | TGTGCCAGCAGTGCCCTTGGGGAGCAGTACTTC
. | TRBJ2-3 | . | TRBV11-2 | CASSFADTQYF | TGTGCCAGCAGCTTTGCAGATACGCAGTATTTT
few | TRBJ2-7 | TRBD1 | TRBV4-3 | CASSQDLSTGAYYEQYF | TGCGCCAGCAGCCAAGATCTGTCGACAGGGGCCTACTACGAGCAGTACTTC
. | TRBJ2-2 | . | TRBV7-2 | CASSLEVGELFF | TGTGCCAGCAGCTTAGAAGTCGGGGAGCTGTTTTTT
. | TRBJ2-3 | . | TRBV6-4 | CASSDGDGYRTDTQYF | TGTGCCAGCAGCGATGGCGACGGATATCGCACAGATACGCAGTATTTT
. | TRBJ2-5 | TRBD2 | TRBV4-2 | CASSSRTSGSRRFQETQYF | TGTGCCAGCAGCTCCCGGACTAGCGGGAGTAGAAGGTTCCAAGAGACCCAGTACTTC
. | TRBJ2-1 | TRBD2 | TRBV27 | CASSLRLAAYNEQFF | TGTGCCAGCAGTTTAAGGCTAGCGGCCTACAATGAGCAGTTCTTC
. | TRBJ2-5 | . | TRBV6-5 | CASSLLAGRQETQYF | TGTGCCAGCAGCCTCCTGGCGGGGAGACAAGAGACCCAGTACTTC
few | TRBJ2-2 | TRBD1 | TRBV18 | CASSPIQGESGELFF | TGTGCCAGCTCACCAATACAGGGGGAATCCGGGGAGCTGTTTTTT
. | TRBJ2-1 | . | TRBV12-5 | CASGPGGHEQFF | TGTGCTAGTGGTCCAGGCGGCCATGAGCAGTTCTTC
. | TRBJ2-7 | . | TRBV21-1 | CASSKGKGGGEQYF | TGTGCCAGCAGCAAAGGTAAAGGGGGCGGCGAGCAGTACTTC
. | TRBJ2-2 | TRBD2 | TRBV14 | CASSQWEGTSGSAAKNTGELFF | TGTGCCAGCAGCCAGTGGGAGGGGACTAGCGGGAGTGCGGCCAAGAACACCGGGGAGCTGTTTTTT
. | TRBJ1-1 | . | TRBV20-1 | CSAQVNTEAFF | TGCAGTGCTCAGGTGAACACTGAAGCTTTCTTT
. | TRBJ2-7 | TRBD1 | TRBV5-1 | CASSETGSYYEQYF | TGCGCCAGCAGCGAGACAGGGTCGTACTACGAGCAGTACTTC
. | TRBJ2-1 | . | TRBV6-1 | CASKHLSYNEQFF | TGTGCCAGCAAACACCTCTCCTACAATGAGCAGTTCTTC
once | TRBJ2-1 | TRBD2 | TRBV6-1 | CASREASARGGSFF | TGTGCCAGCAGGGAAGCCTCAGCGCGGGGGGGGTCGTTCTTC
. | TRBJ2-7 | . | TRBV21-1 | CASSKASGGVSYEQYF | TGTGCCAGCAGCAAAGCGTCAGGGGGAGTCTCCTACGAGCAGTACTTC
. | TRBJ2-7 | . | TRBV14 | CASSPQGHEQYF | TGTGCCAGCAGCCCACAGGGTCACGAGCAGTACTTC
. | TRBJ2-6 | . | TRBV28 | CASSFRTSSGANVLTF | TGTGCCAGCAGTTTTCGTACAAGCTCTGGGGCCAACGTCCTGACTTTC
once | TRBJ2-1 | . | TRBV6-5 | CASNHGRAPNEQFF | TGTGCCAGCAACCATGGACGGGCACCTAATGAGCAGTTCTTC
. | TRBJ2-5 | . | TRBV30 | CAWSITGPRQETQYF | TGTGCCTGGAGTATAACGGGCCCGCGGCAAGAGACCCAGTACTTC
. | TRBJ2-2 | . | TRBV30 | CAWIGGKFIGELFF | TGTGCCTGGATCGGCGGGAAGTTCATCGGGGAGCTGTTTTTT
. | TRBJ2-1 | . | TRBV28 | CASSPTPGRGNEQFF | TGTGCCAGCAGCCCCACCCCCGGGAGAGGGAATGAGCAGTTCTTC
. | TRBJ1-2 | . | TRBV7-6 | CASSPRTAITNYGYTF | TGTGCCAGCAGCCCCCGGACGGCTATTACTAACTATGGCTACACCTTC
. | TRBJ2-3 | . | TRBV19 | CASRGDTQYF | TGTGCCAGTCGCGGAGATACGCAGTATTTT
. | TRBJ2-7 | . | TRBV6-6 | CASSYGQGSYEQYF | TGTGCCAGCAGTTACGGGCAGGGATCGTACGAGCAGTACTTC
. | TRBJ2-5 | . | TRBV5-4 | CASSFRLMRQAAQETQYF | TGTGCCAGCAGCTTCCGACTTATGAGACAGGCCGCTCAAGAGACCCAGTACTTC
. | TRBJ2-3 | TRBD1 | TRBV19 | CASSHLDRSTDTQYF | TGTGCCAGTAGTCATCTGGACAGGAGCACAGATACGCAGTATTTT
. | TRBJ2-1 | TRBD2 | TRBV5-1 | CASSLSSGIWNEQFF | TGCGCCAGCAGCTTATCTAGCGGGATATGGAATGAGCAGTTCTTC
. | TRBJ1-3 | . | TRBV7-2 | CASSPRRQTGNTIYF | TGTGCCAGCAGTCCAAGACGCCAAACTGGAAACACCATATATTTT
. | TRBJ2-7 | . | TRBV27 | CASSLGGSFGEQYF | TGTGCCAGCAGTTTAGGAGGGAGCTTTGGGGAGCAGTACTTC
. | TRBJ2-1 | TRBD1 | TRBV18 | CASSPVGGGQGALLASYNEQFF | TGTGCCAGCTCACCGGTTGGTGGGGGACAGGGGGCCCTACTAGCGTCCTACAATGAGCAGTTCTTC
. | TRBJ2-2 | . | TRBV9 | CASSVVAGAGTGELFF | TGTGCCAGCAGCGTAGTGGCAGGGGCTGGGACCGGGGAGCTGTTTTTT
. | TRBJ2-2 | TRBD2 | TRBV29-1 | CSAQLAVNTGELFF | TGCAGCGCCCAACTAGCGGTGAACACCGGGGAGCTGTTTTTT
. | TRBJ2-3 | TRBD2 | TRBV27 | CASSDRLAGSSTDTQYF | TGTGCCAGCAGTGACAGACTAGCGGGAAGTAGCACAGATACGCAGTATTTT
. | TRBJ1-4 | . | TRBV13 | CASSLDQGNEKLFF | TGTGCCAGCAGCTTAGATCAGGGTAATGAAAAACTGTTTTTT
. | TRBJ2-7 | TRBD2 | TRBV19 | CASSGLARSYEQYF | TGTGCCAGCTCGGGACTAGCGCGCTCCTACGAGCAGTACTTC
. | TRBJ1-2 | TRBD1 | TRBV6-4 | CASRVWTGANGYTF | TGTGCCAGCAGGGTATGGACAGGGGCAAATGGCTACACCTTC
. | TRBJ2-7 | . | TRBV4-1 | CASSQANPGAGAARYEQYF | TGCGCCAGCAGCCAGGCAAATCCAGGCGCAGGGGCGGCGCGCTACGAGCAGTACTTC
. | TRBJ2-7 | . | TRBV2 | CATRGGREQYF | TGTGCGACCCGAGGTGGGCGGGAGCAGTACTTC
few | TRBJ2-2 | TRBD1 | TRBV9 | CASSVARGHESGELFF | TGTGCCAGCAGCGTAGCTAGGGGGCACGAGTCCGGGGAGCTGTTTTTT
. | TRBJ2-7 | . | TRBV15 | CATSLDRGRPYEQYF | TGTGCCACCAGCCTGGACCGGGGCAGGCCCTACGAGCAGTACTTC
once | TRBJ2-7 | TRBD2 | TRBV5-6 | CASSLLGLAVGRQYF | TGTGCCAGCAGCTTGCTAGGTCTAGCGGTAGGCAGGCAGTACTTC
. | TRBJ1-2 | TRBD1 | TRBV27 | CASSLAPRDRDYGYTF | TGTGCCAGCAGTTTAGCCCCCCGGGACAGGGACTATGGCTACACCTTC
. | TRBJ2-3 | . | TRBV7-2 | CASSLDSEDTQYF | TGTGCCAGCAGCTTAGATTCAGAGGATACGCAGTATTTT
. | TRBJ1-2 | . | TRBV28 | CASSFLGYGYTF | TGTGCCAGCAGTTTTTTGGGATATGGCTACACCTTC
. | TRBJ2-3 | . | TRBV5-1 | CASSLTHRDTEWGTQYF | TGCGCCAGCAGCTTGACACACCGGGACACGGAGTGGGGTACGCAGTATTTT
. | TRBJ1-3 | . | TRBV7-6 | CASSFGPGSSGNTIYF | TGTGCCAGCAGCTTTGGGCCAGGGAGCTCTGGAAACACCATATATTTT
. | TRBJ2-3 | . | TRBV9 | CASSVALQKHTDTQYF | TGTGCCAGCAGCGTAGCGTTGCAGAAACACACAGATACGCAGTATTTT
. | TRBJ2-7 | . | TRBV6-5 | CASKSDPETSYEQYF | TGTGCCAGCAAATCGGACCCAGAAACAAGCTACGAGCAGTACTTC
. | TRBJ1-4 | . | TRBV5-8 | CASSLNRATNEKLFF | TGTGCCAGCAGCTTGAACCGAGCAACTAATGAAAAACTGTTTTTT
. | TRBJ1-1 | . | TRBV18 | CASPRAGRTLNTEAFF | TGTGCCAGCCCAAGGGCGGGCAGAACCTTGAACACTGAAGCTTTCTTT
once | TRBJ2-7 | . | TRBV5-4 | CASSRVGQGVYEQYF | TGTGCCAGCAGCCGGGTCGGGCAGGGAGTCTACGAGCAGTACTTC
. | TRBJ1-1 | TRBD1 | TRBV25-1 | CASRSSQGGTEAFF | TGTGCCAGCAGGTCATCTCAGGGGGGGACTGAAGCTTTCTTT
once | TRBJ1-1 | . | TRBV19 | CASRDKMNTEAFF | TGTGCCAGTAGGGACAAGATGAACACTGAAGCTTTCTTT
. | TRBJ2-7 | . | TRBV6-5 | CASSYSTNVTYEQYF | TGTGCCAGCAGTTACTCGACTAACGTAACCTACGAGCAGTACTTC
. | TRBJ2-1 | . | TRBV18 | CASSREGREQFF | TGTGCCAGCTCCCGGGAAGGGCGTGAGCAGTTCTTC
. | TRBJ2-1 | TRBD2 | TRBV4-3 | CASSLPRTGGNEQFF | TGCGCCAGCAGCCTGCCCAGGACGGGGGGCAATGAGCAGTTCTTC